These 12 T cell receptor beta chains originate from one sample sequenced in a study of persistence of HIV-infected CD4 T cells. This was the immunoSEQ version 4 assay in survey mode. Profiling relied on immunoSEQ multiplex PCR, and the TCRdb table lists in-frame clones only, not all of them. The repertoire holds roughly 32,000 clones, with about four fifths as singletons. Overlapping HIV-1 Gag 15-mer peptides at approximately 1 ug per peptide per mL were used. CD40L-negative CD69-negative CD45RO-high memory CD4+ T cells were sorted as populations depleted of antigen-responding cells. The antigens for these receptors are not known. Sample: CD4+ T cells sorted from PBMCs after 18-hour stimulation, taken from a patient who received antiretroviral therapy. Receptor source: an adult woman with HIV who was CMV-seropositive.

V usage is TRBV6-5 and J usage is TRBJ1-5; D may be TRBD1 (5 bases). Germline V gives CDR1 MNHEY, CDR2 SVGAGI. V lost 6 bases, J lost 2 bases, and 11 bases lay in between. The CDR3 runs 14 residues. The CDR3 DNA is TGTGCCAGCAGAGGGGCCGGTGGCAATCAGCCCCAGCATTTT. As protein: CASRGAGGNQPQHF.

V usage is TRBV30 and J usage is TRBJ1-2; tentatively, D is TRBD1 (6 bases). V gave up 0 bases and J gave up 5 bases, with 31 bases separating them. The germline V gene encodes CDR1 GTSNPN and CDR2 SVGIG (reference sequence). The CDR3 runs to 20 residues. CDR3 residues: CAWSVLDRGQGRRGRYGYTF. The CDR3 DNA reads TGTGCCTGGAGTGTACTGGACCGCGGGCAGGGGAGAAGGGGCCGGTATGGCTACACCTTC. The whole variable domain, filled in from reference TRBV30 and TRBJ1-2, reads SQTIHQWPATLVQPVGSPLSLECTVEGTSNPNLYWYRQAAGRGLQLLFYSVGIGQISSEVPQNLSASRPQDRQFILSSKKLLLSDSGFYLCAWSVLDRGQGRRGRYGYTFGSGTRLTVV.

The rearrangement links TRBV7-6 to TRBJ2-7; D remains ambiguous. The ends were cut back, 5 bases at V and 1 base at J, with 6 bases in the middle. Germline V gene lookup returns CDR1 SGHVS and CDR2 FNYEAQ. This CDR3 spans 12 amino acids. DNA for the CDR3: TGTGCCAGCAGCCATAGGTCCTACGAGCAGTACTTC. Translating it yields CASSHRSYEQYF.

This sequence joins TRBV9 and TRBJ1-6; D possibly corresponds to TRBD1 (5 bases). The length of the CDR3 is 19 residues. Trimming took off 4 bases at V and 1 base at J, with 21 bases between the two ends. Germline CDR1 reads SGDLS; CDR2 reads YYNGEE. Written as DNA, the CDR3 is TGTGCCAGCAGCCCATACCTGTCCCCGGGGGGATCCTATAATTCACCCCTCCACTTT. This codes for CASSPYLSPGGSYNSPLHF.

The rearrangement links TRBV25-1 to TRBJ1-2; D is unclear. Trimming left V 1 base short and J 9 bases short, with 6 bases between. The CDR3 contains 11 residues. Germline V lookup: CDR1 MGHDK, CDR2 SYGVNS. Here the CDR3 DNA reads TGTGCCAGCAGTGAATTTACCAGCTACACCTTC. Translated, it gives CASSEFTSYTF.

This chain uses TRBV3-1 (or the pseudogene TRBV3-2) with TRBJ2-3; D might be TRBD2 (6 bases). The V end lost 1 base, the J end lost 8 bases, and 19 bases lay between the germline ends. Germline CDR1 and CDR2: LGHDT and YNNKEL (reference sequence). The CDR3 totals 16 residues. This CDR3 is CASSQAYAGMGGTQYF. In nucleotides, the CDR3 is TGTGCCAGCAGCCAAGCCTACGCGGGGATGGGGGGTACGCAGTATTTT.

The rearrangement joins TRBV15 to TRBJ1-6; 7 nucleotides match TRBD1. J lost 9 bases, V lost 5 bases, and 10 bases had no gene match. The CDR3 spans 15 residues. Germline V gene lookup returns CDR1 LNHNV and CDR2 YYDKDF (reference sequence). CDR3 nucleotide sequence: TGTGCCACCAGCGGCCGCCAGGGGGAGGGTTCACCCCTCCACTTT. Translated, it gives CATSGRQGEGSPLHF.

The chain uses TRBV12-3 or TRBV12-4 and TRBJ2-5, with no clear D. The CDR3 contains 13 residues. Trimming stripped 3 bases from V and 1 base from J, with 6 bases between. The CDR3 sequence is CASSLVSQETQYF. The DNA for the CDR3 is TGTGCCAGCAGTTTGGTCAGCCAAGAGACCCAGTACTTC.

This clone has only a few counts. This rearrangement joins TRBV7-9 to TRBJ1-2, with D unclear. Germline V lookup: CDR1 SEHNR, CDR2 FQNEAQ (reference sequence). This CDR3 is built from 14 residues. V lost 0 bases and J 7 bases, leaving 12 bases between the germline ends. The CDR3 nucleotides are TGTGCCAGCAGCTTAGCGGCCGTCAGAGGTGGCTACACCTTC. The encoded protein is CASSLAAVRGGYTF.

The chain has TRBV29-1 and TRBJ1-4; a weak D match, TRBD1 (5 bases). Germline V lookup: CDR1 SQVTM, CDR2 ANQGSEA. Trimming removed 3 bases at V and 8 bases at J, with 19 bases between. This CDR3 region has 15 residues. DNA of the CDR3: TGCAGCGTTGATACAGGAGGGGTTGGGAAAGAAAAACTGTTTTTT. The encoded protein is CSVDTGGVGKEKLFF.

The chain employs TRBV4-3 and TRBJ2-1; 14 bases fit TRBD2. The trim removed 0 bases at V and 0 bases at J, leaving 4 bases unmatched. From germline, CDR1 is LGHNA and CDR2 YSLEER. The CDR3 has 19 residues. CDR3 amino acids: CASSQDGLAGGFSYNEQFF. CDR3 coding DNA: TGCGCCAGCAGCCAAGACGGACTAGCGGGGGGATTCTCCTACAATGAGCAGTTCTTC.

The V and J genes are TRBV7-2 and TRBJ1-1; maybe TRBD1 (5 bases). The germline gives CDR1 SGHTA, CDR2 FQGNSA. The CDR3 extends over 15 amino acids. V was pared by 7 bases and J by 0 bases, with 15 bases between. CDR3 region: CASTPRGMLNTEAFF. In nucleotides, the CDR3 is TGTGCCAGCACCCCAAGGGGCATGTTGAACACTGAAGCTTTCTTT.